The 8 T cell receptor beta chains below come from one sample, sequenced in a study of blood T cell repertoires in COVID-19 (dated by TCRdb to about 2020). The protocol used for the library was the immunoSEQ multiplex PCR assay. The clones in this table, taken by TCRdb from immuneACCESS, are in-frame only. Not every clone is retained; where verified, under half of the shortfall comes from an unresolved V gene, and the cause of the rest is unknown. The sample has more than 70,000 clones on record, 86% of them singletons. The ten largest clonotypes hold about 7% of the sample. Sequencing input: peripheral blood. All receptors derive from a man between 60 and 75 years old with acute or convalescent COVID-19.

V gene TRBV7-7 combines with J gene TRBJ2-3; 8 positions match TRBD2. Per germline, CDR1 SSHAT and CDR2 FNYEAQ (reference sequence). The CDR3 totals 14 residues. V lost 5 bases to trimming and J lost 3 bases; unmatched junction nucleotides: 4. CDR3 amino acids: CASSRGLATDTQYF. The CDR3 region has the DNA TGTGCCAGCAGCCGAGGACTAGCTACAGATACGCAGTATTTT.

V usage is TRBV15 and J usage is TRBJ1-2, with 7 bases matching TRBD1. Germline trimming cut 3 bases from V and 0 bases from J; bases unmatched to any gene: 4. The CDR3 has 15 residues. The germline V gene has CDR1 LNHNV and CDR2 YYDKDF (reference sequence). DNA of the CDR3: TGTGCCACCAGCAGGAAGGGGGCAGCTAACTATGGCTACACCTTC. Its protein product is CATSRKGAANYGYTF.

The CDR3 coding sequence is TGTGCCAGCAGTCCCAGCCGACAGGTTGAAAACATTCAGTACTTC. This gives the protein CASSPSRQVENIQYF. V and J are TRBV28 and TRBJ2-4, with a possible D match to TRBD1 (6 bases). The V gene lost 5 bases and the J gene lost 5 bases, with 16 bases spanning the gap. The CDR3 has 15 amino acids. Per germline, CDR1 MDHEN and CDR2 SYDVKM. The full variable domain, in which reference TRBV28 and TRBJ2-4 provide the parts outside the CDR3, is DVKVTQSSRYLVKRTGEKVFLECVQDMDHENMFWYRQDPGLGLRLIYFSYDVKMKEKGDIPEGYSVSREKKERFSLILESASTNQTSMYLCASSPSRQVENIQYFGAGTRLSVL.

This rearrangement joins TRBV2 to TRBJ2-3; 10 nucleotides align to TRBD2. This CDR3 has 17 residues. Germline V gene lookup returns CDR1 SNHLY and CDR2 FYNNEI. The junction had 10 bases not matched to a gene; V was cut back by 7 bases and J by 0 bases. The CDR3 protein is CASNRRLAGDSTDTQYF. CDR3 in DNA: TGTGCCAGCAACCGTAGGCTAGCGGGGGATAGCACAGATACGCAGTATTTT.

The chain has TRBV5-6 and TRBJ2-3; 9 positions match TRBD2. The CDR3 sequence is 16 residues long. Trimming at V came to 0 bases and at J to 1 base, leaving 3 bases not matched to a gene. From germline, CDR1 is SGHDT and CDR2 YYEEEE. The CDR3 DNA is TGTGCCAGCAGCTTGGATGTAGCGGGGGGCACAGATACGCAGTATTTT. Translated, it gives CASSLDVAGGTDTQYF.

The chain carries TRBV9 and TRBJ1-2; TRBD1 matches 8 bases. Germline V gives CDR1 SGDLS, CDR2 YYNGEE. This CDR3 has 15 amino acids. The V and J ends lost 0 bases and 6 bases, in that order; junction bases with no gene match: 7. The CDR3 DNA reads TGTGCCAGCAGCGTAGCTCGGACAGGGTATCATGGCTACACCTTC. This encodes CASSVARTGYHGYTF.

The chain joins TRBV10-3 to TRBJ2-3; 9 nucleotides line up with TRBD1. Germline V gene sequence: CDR1 ENHRY, CDR2 SYGVKD. The CDR3 is 14 amino acids. The J segment lost 4 bases and the V segment lost 4 bases, leaving 3 bases of the junction unmatched. The CDR3 nucleotides read TGTGCCATCAGTGGGGACAGGGTGTCAGATACGCAGTATTTT. Protein product: CAISGDRVSDTQYF.

This chain links TRBV27 with TRBJ1-1; the D gene is possibly TRBD1 (5 bases). The CDR3 loop spans 15 amino acids. Germline CDR1 reads MNHEY; CDR2 reads SMNVEV (reference sequence). Between the trimmed V and J ends, which lost 4 bases and 6 bases, there was a span of 18 bases. The chain's CDR3 is CASSSQTVGSPEAFF. In DNA, the CDR3 is TGTGCCAGCAGTTCCCAGACAGTAGGGTCCCCTGAAGCTTTCTTT.